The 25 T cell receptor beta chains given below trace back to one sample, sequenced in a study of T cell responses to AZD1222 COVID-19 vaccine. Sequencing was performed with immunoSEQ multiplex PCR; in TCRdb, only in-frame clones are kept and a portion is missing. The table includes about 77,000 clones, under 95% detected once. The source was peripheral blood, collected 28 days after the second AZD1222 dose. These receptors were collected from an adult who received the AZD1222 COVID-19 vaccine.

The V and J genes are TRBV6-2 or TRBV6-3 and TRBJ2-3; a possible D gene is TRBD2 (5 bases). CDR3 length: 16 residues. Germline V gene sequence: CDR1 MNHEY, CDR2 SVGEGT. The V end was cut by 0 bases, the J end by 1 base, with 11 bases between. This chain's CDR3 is CASSYSWTQGTDTQYF. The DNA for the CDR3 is TGTGCCAGCAGTTACTCTTGGACTCAAGGCACAGATACGCAGTATTTT.

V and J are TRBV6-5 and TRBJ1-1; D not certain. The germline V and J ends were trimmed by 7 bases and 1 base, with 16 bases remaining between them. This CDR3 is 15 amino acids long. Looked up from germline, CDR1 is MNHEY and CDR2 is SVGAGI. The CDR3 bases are TGTGCCAGCACCCTGGAGTACGGAGCGAACACTGAAGCTTTCTTT. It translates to CASTLEYGANTEAFF.

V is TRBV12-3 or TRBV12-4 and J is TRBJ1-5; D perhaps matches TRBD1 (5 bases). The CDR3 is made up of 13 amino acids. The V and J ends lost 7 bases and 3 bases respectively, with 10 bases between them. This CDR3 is CASTIQDNQPQHF. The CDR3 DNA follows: TGTGCCAGCACCATACAGGACAATCAGCCCCAGCATTTT.

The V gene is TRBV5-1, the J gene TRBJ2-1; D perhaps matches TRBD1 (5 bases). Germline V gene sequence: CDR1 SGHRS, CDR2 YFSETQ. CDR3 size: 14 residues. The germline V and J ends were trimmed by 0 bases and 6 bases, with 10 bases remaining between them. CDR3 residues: CASSLAQDFNEQFF. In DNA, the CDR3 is TGCGCCAGCAGCTTGGCACAGGATTTCAATGAGCAGTTCTTC.

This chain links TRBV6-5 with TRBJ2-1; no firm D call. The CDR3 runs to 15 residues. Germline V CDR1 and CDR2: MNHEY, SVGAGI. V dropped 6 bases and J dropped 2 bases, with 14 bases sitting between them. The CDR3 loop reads CASSLELIAYNEQFF. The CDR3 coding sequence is TGTGCCAGCAGCCTAGAGTTGATCGCCTACAATGAGCAGTTCTTC.

CDR3 protein: CASSPGTLLVSQGGYTF. The CDR3 DNA is TGTGCCAGCTCACCTGGCACCTTACTCGTCAGTCAAGGCGGCTACACCTTC. The chain is built from TRBV18 and TRBJ1-2, with D unclear. The V and J ends lost 3 bases and 8 bases respectively, with 25 bases between them. Germline V gene sequence: CDR1 KGHSH, CDR2 LQKENI. The CDR3 is 17 amino acids.

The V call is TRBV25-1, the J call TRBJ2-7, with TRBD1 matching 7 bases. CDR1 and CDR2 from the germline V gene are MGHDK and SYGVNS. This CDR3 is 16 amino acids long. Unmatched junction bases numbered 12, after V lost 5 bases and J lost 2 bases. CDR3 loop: CASSRSQGVPTYEQYF. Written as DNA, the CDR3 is TGTGCCAGCAGTCGATCCCAGGGGGTCCCGACCTACGAGCAGTACTTC.

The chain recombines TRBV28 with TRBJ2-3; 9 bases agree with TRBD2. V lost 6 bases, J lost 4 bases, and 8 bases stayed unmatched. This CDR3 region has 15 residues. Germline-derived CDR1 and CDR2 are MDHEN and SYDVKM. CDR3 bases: TGTGCCAGCAGCTTAGCGGGAGCAGGGGCAGATACGCAGTATTTT. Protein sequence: CASSLAGAGADTQYF.

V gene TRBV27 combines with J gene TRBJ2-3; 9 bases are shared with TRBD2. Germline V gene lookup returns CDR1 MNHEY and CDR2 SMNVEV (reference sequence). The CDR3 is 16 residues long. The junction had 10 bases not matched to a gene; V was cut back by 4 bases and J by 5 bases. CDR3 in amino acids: CASSSPFSGSLDTQYF. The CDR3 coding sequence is TGTGCCAGCAGTTCCCCCTTTAGCGGGAGTTTAGATACGCAGTATTTT.

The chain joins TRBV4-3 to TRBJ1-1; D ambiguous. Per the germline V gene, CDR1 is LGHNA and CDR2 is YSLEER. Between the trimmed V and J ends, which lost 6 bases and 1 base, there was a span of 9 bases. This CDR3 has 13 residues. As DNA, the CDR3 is TGCGCCAGCAGTAAGGGCGGGAACACTGAAGCTTTCTTT. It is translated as CASSKGGNTEAFF.

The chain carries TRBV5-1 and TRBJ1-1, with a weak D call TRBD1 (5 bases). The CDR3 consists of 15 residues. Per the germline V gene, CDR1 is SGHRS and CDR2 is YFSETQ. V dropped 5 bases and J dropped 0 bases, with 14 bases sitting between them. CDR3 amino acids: CASSSGRGMNTEAFF. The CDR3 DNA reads TGCGCCAGCAGTTCCGGACGGGGGATGAACACTGAAGCTTTCTTT.

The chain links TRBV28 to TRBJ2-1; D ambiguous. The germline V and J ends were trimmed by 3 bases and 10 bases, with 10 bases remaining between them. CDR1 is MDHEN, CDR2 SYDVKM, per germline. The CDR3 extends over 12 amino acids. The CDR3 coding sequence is TGTGCCAGCAGTTTTGGGGTTGGGGAGCAGTTCTTC. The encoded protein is CASSFGVGEQFF.

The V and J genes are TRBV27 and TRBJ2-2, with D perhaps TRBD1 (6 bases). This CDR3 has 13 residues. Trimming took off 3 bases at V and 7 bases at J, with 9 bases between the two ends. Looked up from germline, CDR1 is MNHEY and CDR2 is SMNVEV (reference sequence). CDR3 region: CASSFSQGGELFF. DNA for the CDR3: TGTGCCAGCAGTTTCTCACAGGGCGGGGAGCTGTTTTTT.

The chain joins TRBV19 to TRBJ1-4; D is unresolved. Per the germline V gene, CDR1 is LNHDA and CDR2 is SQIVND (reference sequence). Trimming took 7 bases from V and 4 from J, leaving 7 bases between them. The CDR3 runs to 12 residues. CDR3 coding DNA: TGTGCCAGTACGGCCAGTAATGAAAAACTGTTTTTT. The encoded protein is CASTASNEKLFF.

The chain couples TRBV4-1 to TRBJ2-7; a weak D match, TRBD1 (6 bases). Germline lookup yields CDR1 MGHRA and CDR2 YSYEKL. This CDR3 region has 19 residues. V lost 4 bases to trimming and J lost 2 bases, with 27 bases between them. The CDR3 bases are TGCGCCAGCAGCCCCACCTTGCACAGGGCCACTATGTCCCCCTACGAGCAGTACTTC. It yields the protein CASSPTLHRATMSPYEQYF.

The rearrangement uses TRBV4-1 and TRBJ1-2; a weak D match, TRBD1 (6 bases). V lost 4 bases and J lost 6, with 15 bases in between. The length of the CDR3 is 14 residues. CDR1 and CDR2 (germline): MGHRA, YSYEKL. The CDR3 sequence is CASSREEGGNGYTF. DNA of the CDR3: TGCGCCAGCAGCCGAGAAGAGGGGGGTAATGGCTACACCTTC.

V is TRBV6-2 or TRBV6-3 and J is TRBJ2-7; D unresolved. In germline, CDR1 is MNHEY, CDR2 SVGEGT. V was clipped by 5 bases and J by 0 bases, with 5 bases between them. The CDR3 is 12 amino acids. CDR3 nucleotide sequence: TGTGCCAGCAGTCTCAGCTCCTACGAGCAGTACTTC. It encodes CASSLSSYEQYF.

This chain's CDR3 is CASSVANLPYNEQFF. The DNA of the CDR3 is TGTGCCAGCAGCGTAGCTAACCTACCCTACAATGAGCAGTTCTTC. The chain joins TRBV9 to TRBJ2-1; no reliable D call. Trimming removed 0 bases from V and 2 bases from J, with 9 bases in between. The CDR3 length is 15 residues. The germline CDR1 and CDR2 sequences are SGDLS and YYNGEE.

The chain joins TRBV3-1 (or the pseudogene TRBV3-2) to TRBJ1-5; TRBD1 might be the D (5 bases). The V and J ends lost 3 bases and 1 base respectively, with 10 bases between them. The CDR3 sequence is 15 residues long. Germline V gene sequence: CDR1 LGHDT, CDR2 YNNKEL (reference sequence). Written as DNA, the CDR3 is TGTGCCAGCAGCCAGGAAGGGGCGAGCAATCAGCCCCAGCATTTT. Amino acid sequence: CASSQEGASNQPQHF.

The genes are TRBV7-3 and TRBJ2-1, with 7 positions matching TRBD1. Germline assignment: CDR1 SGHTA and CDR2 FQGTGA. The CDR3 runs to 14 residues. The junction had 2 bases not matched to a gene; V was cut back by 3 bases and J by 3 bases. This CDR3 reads CASSLQGDYNEQFF. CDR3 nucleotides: TGTGCCAGCAGCTTGCAGGGGGACTACAATGAGCAGTTCTTC.

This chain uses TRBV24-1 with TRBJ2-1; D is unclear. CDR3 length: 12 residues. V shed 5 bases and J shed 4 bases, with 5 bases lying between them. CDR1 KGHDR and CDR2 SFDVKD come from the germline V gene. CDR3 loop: CATSGEYNEQFF. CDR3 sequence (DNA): TGTGCCACCAGTGGTGAATACAATGAGCAGTTCTTC.

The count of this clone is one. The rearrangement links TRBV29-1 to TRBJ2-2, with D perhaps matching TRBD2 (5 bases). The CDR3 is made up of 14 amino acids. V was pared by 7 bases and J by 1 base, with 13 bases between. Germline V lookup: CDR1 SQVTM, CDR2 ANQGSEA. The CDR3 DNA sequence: TGCAGCGGGGGAGTTGGGGAGAACACCGGGGAGCTGTTTTTT. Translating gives CSGGVGENTGELFF.

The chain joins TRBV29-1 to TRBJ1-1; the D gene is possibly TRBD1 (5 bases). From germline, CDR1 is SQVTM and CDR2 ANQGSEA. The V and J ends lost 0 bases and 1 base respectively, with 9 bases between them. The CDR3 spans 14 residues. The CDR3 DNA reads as TGCAGCGTTGAAGATGGAAGGGGGAACACTGAAGCTTTCTTT. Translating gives CSVEDGRGNTEAFF.

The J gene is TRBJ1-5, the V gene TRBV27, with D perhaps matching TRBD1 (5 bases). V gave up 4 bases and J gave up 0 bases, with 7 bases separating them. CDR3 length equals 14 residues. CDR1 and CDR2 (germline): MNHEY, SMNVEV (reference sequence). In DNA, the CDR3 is TGTGCCAGCAGTTCGGACATTAGCAATCAGCCCCAGCATTTT. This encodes CASSSDISNQPQHF.

CDR3 sequence (DNA): TGTGCCAGCAGCTTGGGACAGCTTAATTCACCCCTCCACTTT. It codes for CASSLGQLNSPLHF. The chain couples TRBV5-8 to TRBJ1-6; D may be TRBD1 (5 bases). Germline assignment: CDR1 SGHTS and CDR2 YDEGEE. This CDR3 contains 14 residues. Trimming left V 0 bases short and J 6 bases short, with 7 bases between. Variable domain in full (rest from reference TRBV5-8 and TRBJ1-6): EAGVTQSPTHLIKTRGQQATLRCSPISGHTSVYWYQQALGLGLQFLLWYDEGEERNRGNFPPRFSGRQFPNYSSELNVNALELEDSALYLCASSLGQLNSPLHFGNGTRLTVT.